These T cell receptor beta chains were read from a single sample in a study of blood T cells in healthy people across ages. MiXCR, run by TCRdb on the 5' RACE reads, gives a single entry per CDR3 protein. The sample lists 1,500,000 or so distinct CDR3 sequences, approximately 39% occurring once. Sequencing used blood. Source of these receptors: a young woman in good health. CDR3s include the opening cysteine and the closing phenylalanine or tryptophan. Fields, in order: clone size, V gene, J gene, D gene, CDR3 DNA, CDR3 protein. D genes are given only for firm matches. Size is omitted from some rows. Given values are once, few, many or a class for expanded clones.

clone_size: .
v_call: TRBV18
j_call: TRBJ1-1
d_call: TRBD1
cdr3_nt: TGTGCCAGCTCACCACAACAGGGGGGAGGCACTGAAGCTTTCTTT
cdr3_aa: CASSPQQGGGTEAFF

clone_size: few
v_call: TRBV10-3
j_call: TRBJ1-6
d_call: TRBD1
cdr3_nt: TGTGCCATCAGTCGGGACAGGGAGAATTCACCCCTCCACTTT
cdr3_aa: CAISRDRENSPLHF

clone_size: .
v_call: TRBV6-2/TRBV6-3
j_call: TRBJ1-4
d_call: TRBD1
cdr3_nt: TGTGCCAGCAGTTACGCCGGGACAGGCCGTGAAAAACTGTTTTTT
cdr3_aa: CASSYAGTGREKLFF

clone_size: few
v_call: TRBV10-3
j_call: TRBJ1-6
d_call: .
cdr3_nt: TGTGCCATCAGTGTATCAGGGACCGATAATTCACCCCTCCACTTT
cdr3_aa: CAISVSGTDNSPLHF

clone_size: .
v_call: TRBV11-2
j_call: TRBJ1-2
d_call: .
cdr3_nt: TGTGCCAGCAGCTTAGGACCCAGCTACACCTTC
cdr3_aa: CASSLGPSYTF

clone_size: .
v_call: TRBV20-1
j_call: TRBJ1-2
d_call: .
cdr3_nt: TGCAGTGCGCGGGACGGCTACACCTTC
cdr3_aa: CSARDGYTF

clone_size: .
v_call: TRBV29-1
j_call: TRBJ1-2
d_call: TRBD1
cdr3_nt: TGCGGCGTCAGACAGGGGGCAAGCTATGGCTACACCTTC
cdr3_aa: CGVRQGASYGYTF

clone_size: once
v_call: TRBV4-3
j_call: TRBJ2-2
d_call: .
cdr3_nt: TGCGCCAGCAGGGCTGGAGGGGCCAGAACCGGGGAGCTGTTTTTT
cdr3_aa: CASRAGGARTGELFF

clone_size: few
v_call: TRBV9
j_call: TRBJ2-7
d_call: .
cdr3_nt: TGTGCCAGCAGCGTAGGCAGCGGATCGAACTACGAGCAGTACTTC
cdr3_aa: CASSVGSGSNYEQYF

clone_size: few
v_call: TRBV5-1
j_call: TRBJ1-2
d_call: .
cdr3_nt: TGCGCCACCCAGCTGCCAGGGTTCTACGGGGGCTACACCTTC
cdr3_aa: CATQLPGFYGGYTF

clone_size: few
v_call: TRBV20-1
j_call: TRBJ2-3
d_call: TRBD2
cdr3_nt: TGCAGTGCTAGAAGCAAAAAGCGGGGGAGGGATACGCAGTATTTT
cdr3_aa: CSARSKKRGRDTQYF

clone_size: once
v_call: TRBV20-1
j_call: TRBJ2-3
d_call: .
cdr3_nt: TGCAGTGCTAGGGACCGTACGCAGTATTTT
cdr3_aa: CSARDRTQYF

clone_size: .
v_call: TRBV24-1
j_call: TRBJ2-3
d_call: TRBD2
cdr3_nt: TGTGCCACCAGTGAGAGCGGGAGTGGCACAGATACGCAGTATTTT
cdr3_aa: CATSESGSGTDTQYF

clone_size: .
v_call: TRBV4-1
j_call: TRBJ2-6
d_call: .
cdr3_nt: TGCGCCAGCAGCCGGAGGGAGGCCTGGATCTCTGGGGCCAACGTCCTGACTTTC
cdr3_aa: CASSRREAWISGANVLTF

clone_size: .
v_call: TRBV7-8
j_call: TRBJ2-3
d_call: .
cdr3_nt: TGTGCCAGCAGACTACGACGGACATCTCGCACAGATACGCAGTATTTT
cdr3_aa: CASRLRRTSRTDTQYF

clone_size: .
v_call: TRBV12-5
j_call: TRBJ1-5
d_call: .
cdr3_nt: TGTGCTAGTGGTCCAGGGACAAACCTAGATCAGCCCCAGCATTTT
cdr3_aa: CASGPGTNLDQPQHF

clone_size: few
v_call: TRBV6-6
j_call: TRBJ2-2
d_call: TRBD2
cdr3_nt: TGTGCCAGCTCAAGACTAGCGGACAACACCGGGGAGCTGTTTTTT
cdr3_aa: CASSRLADNTGELFF

clone_size: few
v_call: TRBV27
j_call: TRBJ2-7
d_call: TRBD1
cdr3_nt: TGTGCCAGCAGTTTAACCCACCCGGCAGGGGGTAATAGCGAGCAGTACTTC
cdr3_aa: CASSLTHPAGGNSEQYF

clone_size: .
v_call: TRBV2
j_call: TRBJ2-7
d_call: .
cdr3_nt: TGTGCCAGCAGTGTGGAGGGGATCACCTACGAGCAGTACTTC
cdr3_aa: CASSVEGITYEQYF

clone_size: many
v_call: TRBV29-1
j_call: TRBJ2-3
d_call: .
cdr3_nt: TGCAGCGTTGAACCAGCCCCTGATACGCAGTATTTT
cdr3_aa: CSVEPAPDTQYF

clone_size: .
v_call: TRBV6-5
j_call: TRBJ2-1
d_call: TRBD2
cdr3_nt: TGTGCCAGTAGCGGGGGGGTCAGCAATGAGCAGTTCTTC
cdr3_aa: CASSGGVSNEQFF

clone_size: .
v_call: TRBV5-1
j_call: TRBJ2-7
d_call: .
cdr3_nt: TGCGCCAGCAGCTTGTTACAGGGAGAGCAGTACTTC
cdr3_aa: CASSLLQGEQYF

clone_size: .
v_call: TRBV29-1
j_call: TRBJ2-3
d_call: .
cdr3_nt: TGCAGCGCCGGCTTGAGCGTCGGAGATACGCAGTATTTT
cdr3_aa: CSAGLSVGDTQYF

clone_size: .
v_call: TRBV12-3/TRBV12-4
j_call: TRBJ2-7
d_call: .
cdr3_nt: TGTGCCAGCAGTGTCTACAGTCTTTACGAGCAGTACTTC
cdr3_aa: CASSVYSLYEQYF

clone_size: .
v_call: TRBV27
j_call: TRBJ2-1
d_call: TRBD2
cdr3_nt: TGTGCCAGCAGTTGGGGACTAGCGGGGGGGATGTACAATGAGCAGTTCTTC
cdr3_aa: CASSWGLAGGMYNEQFF

clone_size: few
v_call: TRBV28
j_call: TRBJ1-2
d_call: .
cdr3_nt: TGTGCCAGCAGTTCCTTTGGGGGCTACACCTTC
cdr3_aa: CASSSFGGYTF

clone_size: .
v_call: TRBV10-3
j_call: TRBJ2-7
d_call: .
cdr3_nt: TGTGCCATCAGTGCCCGGGGACCCTACGAGCAGTACTTC
cdr3_aa: CAISARGPYEQYF

clone_size: .
v_call: TRBV24-1
j_call: TRBJ2-2
d_call: .
cdr3_nt: TGTGCCACCAGTGCCCCGGGCTCGGGGACCGGGGAGCTGTTTTTT
cdr3_aa: CATSAPGSGTGELFF

clone_size: .
v_call: TRBV20-1
j_call: TRBJ1-6
d_call: .
cdr3_nt: TGCAGTGCTAGAGCCACCGACAGGCATAATTCACCCCTCCACTTT
cdr3_aa: CSARATDRHNSPLHF

clone_size: few
v_call: TRBV9
j_call: TRBJ1-2
d_call: TRBD1
cdr3_nt: TGTGCCAGCAGCGCTCGGACAGGGTTAGGTGGCTACACCTTC
cdr3_aa: CASSARTGLGGYTF

clone_size: .
v_call: TRBV2
j_call: TRBJ1-2
d_call: .
cdr3_nt: TGTGCCAGCAGTTTGCATACAGGGTTTGGCTACACCTTC
cdr3_aa: CASSLHTGFGYTF

clone_size: few
v_call: TRBV9
j_call: TRBJ2-3
d_call: .
cdr3_nt: TGTGCCAGCAGCGTAGCTGGCGGGGACACAGATACGCAGTATTTT
cdr3_aa: CASSVAGGDTDTQYF

clone_size: .
v_call: TRBV10-3
j_call: TRBJ1-5
d_call: .
cdr3_nt: TGTGCCATTGGGCAGGAGGCAAATCAGCCCCAGCATTTT
cdr3_aa: CAIGQEANQPQHF